This is a list of T cell receptor beta chains from one sample in a study of type 1 and type 2 diabetes patients. TCRdb re-called the multiplex PCR reads with MiXCR, one entry per CDR3 protein. The sample has around 300,000 distinct CDR3 sequences, around 47% seen once; the top ten hold around 15%. The material sequenced was peripheral blood mononuclear cells (PBMCs). These receptors all come from a man aged 18-30 years with type 2 diabetes. Both conserved end residues are part of each CDR3. The D gene is left open where the match is weak. The size of a clone is reported for some rows only, either as once, few or many, or as a class for expanded clones.

V,D,size,J,DNA,CDR3
TRBV6-5,.,.,TRBJ1-1,TGTGCCAGCAGTTACTCCGGGGGGGGGACTGAAGCTTTCTTT,CASSYSGGGTEAFF
TRBV15,.,many,TRBJ2-5,TGTGCCACCAGCAGATACCAGACCCAGGCATGGGAGACCCAGTACTTC,CATSRYQTQAWETQYF
TRBV7-2,TRBD2,few,TRBJ2-6,TGTGCCAGCAGCTTAGGGCCAGCGGGAGGGTCTGGGGCCAACGTCCTGACTTTC,CASSLGPAGGSGANVLTF
TRBV4-3,TRBD2,.,TRBJ2-7,TGCGCCAGCAGCCAAGAGTGGCGAGCGGGGGGATATTCCTACGAGCAGTACTTC,CASSQEWRAGGYSYEQYF
TRBV13,.,.,TRBJ2-7,TGTGCCAGCAGGAGGCAGACCGAGCAGTACTTC,CASRRQTEQYF
TRBV27,TRBD2,.,TRBJ2-1,TGTGCCAGCAGTCAGGGACTAGCGGGAGTTGAGCAGTTCTTC,CASSQGLAGVEQFF
TRBV6-6,.,few,TRBJ2-5,TGTGCCAGCAGTCGACAGGAGCAAGAGACCCAGTACTTC,CASSRQEQETQYF
TRBV2,TRBD2,few,TRBJ2-3,TGTGCCAGCAGGATCCGTGGGCGGGGGGATACGCAGTATTTT,CASRIRGRGDTQYF
TRBV4-1,TRBD2,.,TRBJ2-1,TGCGCCAGCAGCCGTGATCTGGGACTAGCGGGAGAAGAGCAGTTCTTC,CASSRDLGLAGEEQFF
TRBV10-3,.,.,TRBJ2-3,TGTGCCATCAGTGAGTCAGGCCGCACAGATACGCAGTATTTT,CAISESGRTDTQYF
TRBV14,TRBD1,.,TRBJ2-7,TGTGCCAGCAGCCACAGACAGGGTCGCTCCTACGAGCAGTACTTC,CASSHRQGRSYEQYF
TRBV2,.,many,TRBJ2-2,TGTGCCAGCAGTTCAGGGTTGGACACCGGGGAGCTGTTTTTT,CASSSGLDTGELFF
TRBV10-3,.,.,TRBJ2-5,TGTGCCATCAGTGAACCTAGGGGGGAGACCCAGTACTTC,CAISEPRGETQYF
TRBV2,.,.,TRBJ1-1,TGTGCCAGCAGTAAGGCCAGTACGAACACTGAAGCTTTCTTT,CASSKASTNTEAFF
TRBV12-3/TRBV12-4,TRBD1,few,TRBJ1-2,TGTGCCAGCACTATGGGACAGCTAATGGGCTACACCTTC,CASTMGQLMGYTF
TRBV27,.,.,TRBJ1-6,TGTGCCAGCAGTCGACAGATAAGGGATTCACCCCTCCACTTT,CASSRQIRDSPLHF
TRBV24-1,.,.,TRBJ2-3,TGTGCCACTAATAGGGGGGGTAGCACAGATACGCAGTATTTT,CATNRGGSTDTQYF
TRBV7-7,.,few,TRBJ1-2,TGTGCTAGCAGCCCTAAGGGGCTACAAGGCTACACCTTC,CASSPKGLQGYTF
TRBV19,.,few,TRBJ1-1,TGTGCCAGTAGTCCTCGCCCGGGACAAGGTTTCTTT,CASSPRPGQGFF
TRBV6-1,.,few,TRBJ1-1,TGTGCCAGCAGTGTAGAGGGATTGGCTGAAGCTTTCTTT,CASSVEGLAEAFF
TRBV7-2,.,.,TRBJ1-1,TGTGCCAGCAGCTTATCTGGGGGAAGGAACACTGAAGCTTTCTTT,CASSLSGGRNTEAFF
TRBV28,.,few,TRBJ2-7,TGTGCCAGCAGCCCCTATACACTCAGCCCCTACGAGCAGTACTTC,CASSPYTLSPYEQYF
TRBV24-1,.,.,TRBJ2-2,TGTGCCATCAAGGAGAGGAGAAACACCGGGGAGCTGTTTTTT,CAIKERRNTGELFF
TRBV30,.,.,TRBJ2-5,TGTGCCTGGAGCTCTCAAGAGACCCAGTACTTC,CAWSSQETQYF
TRBV24-1,.,.,TRBJ2-7,TGTGCCACCGAGGACAGTTCCTACGAGCAGTACTTC,CATEDSSYEQYF
TRBV7-3,.,many,TRBJ2-6,TGTGCCAGCAGCTTAACAGCAGGGTCTGGGGCCAACGTCCTGACTTTC,CASSLTAGSGANVLTF
TRBV6-5,TRBD2,few,TRBJ2-1,TGTGCCAGCAGTTATTGGGCTAGCGGGGGGACTGAGCAGTTCTTC,CASSYWASGGTEQFF
TRBV19,.,few,TRBJ2-7,.,CASSIVWRGREIYEQYF
TRBV20-1,.,once,TRBJ2-2,TGCAGTGCTAGACACGGCGGGGAGCTGTTTTTT,CSARHGGELFF
TRBV12-3/TRBV12-4,TRBD2,.,TRBJ2-3,TGTGCCAGCAGTTTAGTGGGCCTAGCGGACAGCACAGATACGCAGTATTTT,CASSLVGLADSTDTQYF
TRBV12-3/TRBV12-4,.,few,TRBJ1-2,TGTGCCAGCAGTTGGTCTGGAGGAGGCTATGGCTACACCTTC,CASSWSGGGYGYTF
TRBV4-1,.,.,TRBJ1-2,TGCGCCTGCAGCTTGGTCGACAGAGATGGCTACACCTTC,CACSLVDRDGYTF
TRBV30,.,.,TRBJ2-5,TGTGCCTCCACGGCCGGGGCGAGCAGGGAGACCCAGTACTTC,CASTAGASRETQYF
TRBV28,TRBD1,.,TRBJ1-2,TGTGCCAGCAGCCCCGGGACAGGTCTTGCCCTCTACACCTTC,CASSPGTGLALYTF
TRBV2,TRBD1,many,TRBJ1-4,TGTGCCAGCAGTGAAAGGGACAGGATGGAAAAACTGTTTTTT,CASSERDRMEKLFF
TRBV15,.,few,TRBJ1-1,TGTGCCACCAGCAGAGGAAGGGGCCAAGGGAACACTGAAGCTTTCTTT,CATSRGRGQGNTEAFF
TRBV30,TRBD1,few,TRBJ1-1,TGTGCCTGGAGTGTTCAAGGGGGCTCGGTCACTGAAGCTTTCTTT,CAWSVQGGSVTEAFF
TRBV7-8,.,.,TRBJ2-7,TGTGCCAGCAGCCACTCTAGTGGGGGGCTTTACGAGCAGTACTTC,CASSHSSGGLYEQYF
TRBV7-9,.,.,TRBJ1-2,TGTGCCAGCAGCCCTAGCGTGGGTCGGAACCTGAACTATGGCTACACCTTC,CASSPSVGRNLNYGYTF
TRBV19,.,once,TRBJ2-2,TGTGCCAGTAGTACCGCAGTGACGAGCACCGGGGAGCTGTTTTTT,CASSTAVTSTGELFF
TRBV30,.,.,TRBJ1-1,TGTGCCTGGAGTAAGGTCAGGAACACTGAAGCTTTCTTT,CAWSKVRNTEAFF
TRBV2,.,few,TRBJ2-7,TGTGCCAGCATGAACGCAGGGGTGAACGAGCAGTACTTC,CASMNAGVNEQYF
TRBV10-3,.,.,TRBJ2-1,TGTGCCATCTCGGTCAAAATGGGGATAACCTACAATGAGCAGTTCTTC,CAISVKMGITYNEQFF
TRBV20-1,.,few,TRBJ1-1,TGCAGTCCACTGTGGAGCTCCGTGAACACTGAAGCTTTCTTT,CSPLWSSVNTEAFF
TRBV20-1,.,.,TRBJ1-2,TGCAGTGCTAGAGATCAAGGGTTAGGCTACACCTTC,CSARDQGLGYTF
TRBV19,.,.,TRBJ2-5,TGTGCCAGTAGAGCTGGAGGGGGGGGGTCGGAGACCCAGTACTTC,CASRAGGGGSETQYF
TRBV2,.,many,TRBJ2-7,TGTGCCAGCAGTGCCCCTAGCGTAGACTACGAGCAGTACTTC,CASSAPSVDYEQYF
TRBV20-1,.,.,TRBJ1-1,TGCAGTGCTAGAAGGCGGGCTGGGTACACTGAAGCTTTCTTT,CSARRRAGYTEAFF
TRBV7-2,.,.,TRBJ1-2,TGTGCCAGCAGCTTAGGACAGCTGGACGATGGCTACACCTTC,CASSLGQLDDGYTF
TRBV5-1,.,few,TRBJ1-2,TGCGCCAGCAGCTTGGTTCAGAACTATGGCTACACCTTC,CASSLVQNYGYTF
TRBV4-1,TRBD2,.,TRBJ2-1,TGCGCCAGCAGCCTAATGACTAGCGGGGCCTACAATGAGCAGTTCTTC,CASSLMTSGAYNEQFF
TRBV15,.,few,TRBJ2-2,TGTGCCACCAGCATTAATCAGTACTACGGGGAGCTGTTTTTT,CATSINQYYGELFF
TRBV2,TRBD1,few,TRBJ2-4,TGTGCCAGCACACGGACAGGGACCGGGACCAGAATGATCATAGCCAAAAACATTCAGTACTTC,CASTRTGTGTRMIIAKNIQYF
TRBV6-1,.,.,TRBJ1-6,TGTGCCAGCAGTGACAGGGGAGACTCACCCCTCCACTTT,CASSDRGDSPLHF
TRBV28,.,.,TRBJ1-4,TGTGCCAGCAGTTTCGGGCAGGGCGGCTCCGAAAAACTGTTTTTT,CASSFGQGGSEKLFF
TRBV2,TRBD2,.,TRBJ2-1,TGTGCCGGCAGGAGGTCTGGGGCCACGTCGGGACTAGCGTGGAATGAGCAGTTCTTC,CAGRRSGATSGLAWNEQFF
TRBV19,.,few,TRBJ2-1,TGTGCCAGTAGTCTACAGGTTAATGAGCAGTTCTTC,CASSLQVNEQFF
TRBV27,.,few,TRBJ1-2,TGTGCCAGCAGTCCTGGCCCTCGCTCCTATGGCTACACCTTC,CASSPGPRSYGYTF
TRBV15,.,.,TRBJ2-7,TGTGCCACCAGCAGAGACTGGTCCTCGCCCGAGCAGTACTTC,CATSRDWSSPEQYF